A single sample is the source of the 29 T cell receptor beta chains below, sequenced in a study of shared clonotypes between healthy human individuals. Clones were read by immunoSEQ multiplex PCR, and TCRdb kept only the in-frame ones, dropping some. The sample has about 460,000 clones, 77% seen once. Sequencing input: PBMCs. The origin of the receptors is a woman between 40 and 50 years old in good health. Some clones in this sample may be carry-over from other donors' samples.

The chain recombines TRBV5-6 with TRBJ1-5; D ambiguous. There are 13 residues in the CDR3. The germline CDR1 and CDR2 sequences are SGHDT and YYEEEE. The V gene lost 0 bases and the J gene lost 2 bases, with 3 bases spanning the gap. In nucleotides, the CDR3 is TGTGCCAGCAGCTTGGGGCGCAATCAGCCCCAGCATTTT. It encodes CASSLGRNQPQHF.

This chain links TRBV9 with TRBJ2-1; 10 positions match TRBD2. The CDR3 runs to 15 residues. The trim removed 1 base at V and 8 bases at J, leaving 6 bases unmatched. Germline V gene lookup returns CDR1 SGDLS and CDR2 YYNGEE. DNA of the CDR3: TGTGCCAGCAGCGTATCGGGGACTAGCGACGATGAGCAGTTCTTC. This codes for CASSVSGTSDDEQFF.

The chain joins TRBV15 to TRBJ2-7, with TRBD1 as a possible D gene (5 bases). The V and J ends lost 3 bases and 1 base respectively, with 7 bases between them. From germline, CDR1 is LNHNV and CDR2 YYDKDF (reference sequence). The CDR3 loop spans 13 amino acids. CDR3 nucleotides: TGTGCCACCAGCAGGGACACATCCTACGAGCAGTACTTC. Translated: CATSRDTSYEQYF. Complete variable domain (other parts from reference TRBV15 and TRBJ2-7): DAMVIQNPRYQVTQFGKPVTLSCSQTLNHNVMYWYQQKSSQAPKLLFHYYDKDFNNEADTPDNFQSRRPNTSFCFLDIRSPGLGDTAMYLCATSRDTSYEQYFGPGTRLTVT.

The V and J genes are TRBV7-3 and TRBJ2-7; TRBD1 might be the D (6 bases). The CDR3 is 13 amino acids. CDR1 SGHTA and CDR2 FQGTGA come from the germline V gene. V lost 3 bases to trimming and J lost 5 bases, with 11 bases between them. CDR3 bases: TGTGCCAGCAGCTTCGGCAGGGGTGACGAGCAGTACTTC. Its protein is CASSFGRGDEQYF.

A remark on this clone: A read error may explain this, as a much larger clone is one base away. The sample contains more than one DNA sequence encoding this CDR3. This chain joins TRBV4-3 and TRBJ2-3; 7 positions match TRBD2. The CDR3 covers 16 residues. Germline CDR1 LGHNA, CDR2 YSLEER. Here the CDR3 reads CASSQEGRADLDTQYF. CDR3 coding DNA: TGCGCCAGCAGCCAAGAAGGGAGGGCGGACTTAGATACACAGTATTTT.

The chain recombines TRBV7-2 with TRBJ2-1; D uncertain. V was pared by 5 bases and J by 0 bases, with 11 bases between. Germline V gene lookup returns CDR1 SGHTA and CDR2 FQGNSA. CDR3 length: 15 amino acids. The CDR3 DNA is TGTGCCAGCAGCCCCGCGGTCAGCTCCTACAATGAGCAGTTCTTC. This gives the protein CASSPAVSSYNEQFF.

The gene calls are TRBV7-2 and TRBJ2-3; TRBD2 matches 9 bases. This CDR3 has 17 amino acids. Germline V gene lookup returns CDR1 SGHTA and CDR2 FQGNSA. The ends lost 2 bases at V and 1 base at J; junction bases unmatched: 7. Here the CDR3 reads CASSLYRSGSGTDTQYF. The CDR3 DNA sequence: TGTGCCAGCAGCTTATATCGTAGCGGGAGTGGCACAGATACGCAGTATTTT.

The V and J genes are TRBV7-9 and TRBJ2-1; TRBD2 might be the D (5 bases). The CDR3 covers 14 residues. The germline V gene has CDR1 SEHNR and CDR2 FQNEAQ (reference sequence). V was trimmed by 1 base and J by 4 bases, leaving 8 bases between them. This CDR3 reads CASSLGGLYNEQFF. CDR3 DNA sequence: TGTGCCAGCAGCTTAGGCGGGCTTTACAATGAGCAGTTCTTC.

The chain joins TRBV29-1 to TRBJ2-1; 7 positions agree with TRBD2. V lost 3 bases, J lost 2 bases, and 4 bases stayed unmatched. The CDR3 consists of 14 residues. Looked up from germline, CDR1 is SQVTM and CDR2 is ANQGSEA. This chain's CDR3 is CSVELLAAYNEQFF. CDR3 bases: TGCAGCGTTGAGCTCCTAGCGGCCTACAATGAGCAGTTCTTC.

The V and J genes are TRBV5-1 and TRBJ1-5; D uncertain. Trimming took off 5 bases at V and 3 bases at J, with 9 bases between the two ends. This CDR3 is built from 13 residues. In germline, CDR1 is SGHRS, CDR2 YFSETQ. The CDR3 DNA reads TGCGCCAGCAGTTTCGGTTACAATCAGCCCCAGCATTTT. This codes for CASSFGYNQPQHF.

Concerning this clone itself: A read error is possible here, since a much larger clone lies one base away. The genes are TRBV6-1 and TRBJ1-6; D is unresolved. The CDR3 has 14 residues. The germline gives CDR1 MNHNS, CDR2 SASEGT. With 10 bases removed from V and 7 bases from J, the gap between germline ends came to 17 bases. The CDR3 region has the DNA TGTGCCATAGCGCGATACTCACAAAATTCACCCCTCCACTTT. This codes for CAIARYSQNSPLHF.

The chain couples TRBV19 to TRBJ2-1; the D call may be TRBD1 or TRBD2 (6 bases each). V was cut by 5 bases and J by 1 base, with 9 bases left in between. This CDR3 comprises 14 residues. Germline V gene lookup returns CDR1 LNHDA and CDR2 SQIVND (reference sequence). CDR3 in amino acids: CASSRRGSYNEQFF. The CDR3 DNA follows: TGTGCCAGTAGTCGGAGGGGGTCCTACAATGAGCAGTTCTTC.

For this clone: This may arise from a read error, as a much more abundant clone is one base away. The genes are TRBV15 and TRBJ2-1, with TRBD2 matching 7 bases. Per germline, CDR1 LNHNV and CDR2 YYDKDF (reference sequence). The CDR3 is made up of 15 amino acids. The junction had 6 bases not matched to a gene; V was cut back by 7 bases and J by 0 bases. The CDR3 DNA is TGTGCCACCAACGCTAGCGGCAACTCCTACAATGAGCAGTTCTTC. Translating gives CATNASGNSYNEQFF. The full variable domain, in which reference TRBV15 and TRBJ2-1 provide the parts outside the CDR3, is DAMVIQNPRYQVTQFGKPVTLSCSQTLNHNVMYWYQQKSSQAPKLLFHYYDKDFNNEADTPDNFQSRRPNTSFCFLDIRSPGLGDTAMYLCATNASGNSYNEQFFGPGTRLTVL.

V usage is TRBV5-1 and J usage is TRBJ2-7; 9 positions agree with TRBD2. Germline V gene data show CDR1 as SGHRS and CDR2 as YFSETQ. This CDR3 is 15 amino acids long. V gave up 0 bases and J gave up 2 bases; unmatched junction bases: 3. The CDR3 reads CASSLVGLATYEQYF. CDR3 DNA sequence: TGCGCCAGCAGCTTGGTAGGACTAGCGACCTACGAGCAGTACTTC.

The chain combines TRBV6-4 with TRBJ2-6, with 9 bases that match TRBD1. This CDR3 is built from 15 residues. V lost 4 bases and J lost 4; bases outside the gene matches: 2. CDR1 is MRHNA, CDR2 SNTAGT, per germline. The CDR3 DNA reads TGTGCCAGCAGTGGGGACAGGGCCGGGGCCAACGTCCTGACTTTC. Its translation: CASSGDRAGANVLTF.

To note about this clone: Possible read error: a much larger clone is one base away. The chain is built from TRBV9 and TRBJ2-7; D gene unclear. CDR3 length: 14 residues. Trimming removed 6 bases at V and 1 base at J, with 14 bases between. CDR1 and CDR2 (germline): SGDLS, YYNGEE. CDR3 DNA sequence: TGTGCCAGCAACGTTCGTTATGAGTCCTACGAGCAGTACTTC. Amino acids: CASNVRYESYEQYF. Using reference TRBV9 and TRBJ2-7 for the parts outside the CDR3, the full variable domain is DSGVTQTPKHLITATGQRVTLRCSPRSGDLSVYWYQQSLDQGLQFLIQYYNGEERAKGNILERFSAQQFPDLHSELNLSSLELGDSALYFCASNVRYESYEQYFGPGTRLTVT.

This chain uses TRBV5-1 with TRBJ2-3; D not resolved. In germline, CDR1 is SGHRS, CDR2 YFSETQ. Trimming removed 4 bases from V and 2 bases from J, with 11 bases in between. The CDR3 sequence is 14 residues long. The CDR3 reads CASSPPDSTDTQYF. CDR3 nucleotide sequence: TGCGCCAGCAGCCCCCCGGATTCCACAGATACGCAGTATTTT.

V usage is TRBV10-3 and J usage is TRBJ2-1; 10 bases are shared with TRBD2. This CDR3 contains 17 residues. The J segment lost 0 bases and the V segment lost 4 bases, leaving 6 bases of the junction unmatched. CDR1 ENHRY and CDR2 SYGVKD come from the germline V gene. This CDR3 is CAISALAGASSYNEQFF. The CDR3 bases are TGTGCCATCAGTGCGCTAGCGGGAGCTAGCTCCTACAATGAGCAGTTCTTC.

This clone was observed a handful of times. The chain employs TRBV28 and TRBJ1-3; unclear D gene. The CDR3 is made up of 16 amino acids. CDR1 and CDR2 (germline): MDHEN, SYDVKM. V was pared by 7 bases and J by 2 bases, with 18 bases between. The CDR3 bases are TGTGCCAGCACCCTCATGGTGGGAGGCACTGGAAACACCATATATTTT. The encoded protein is CASTLMVGGTGNTIYF.

About this clone: A far larger clone is off by one base, so a read error is likely. At the DNA level, this CDR3 is encoded by other sequences in the same sample as well. The chain is built from TRBV29-1 and TRBJ1-1, with D maybe TRBD1 (6 bases). The CDR3 is 16 amino acids. Trimming shortened V by 7 bases and J by 4 bases, and 25 bases separated the two germline ends. In germline, CDR1 is SQVTM, CDR2 ANQGSEA. CDR3 in amino acids: CSGRRGGGPEGTEAFF. CDR3 DNA sequence: TGCAGCGGACGAAGGGGAGGGGGGCCGGAGGGCACTGAAGCTTTCTTT.

The chain links TRBV5-3 to TRBJ2-2, with D possibly TRBD2 on 5 matching bases. TRBV5-3 is flagged as an ORF with uncertain function. This CDR3 comprises 13 residues. V shed 8 bases and J shed 0 bases, with 8 bases lying between them. CDR3 region: CASRGANTGELFF. Here the CDR3 DNA reads TGTGCCAGCCGGGGAGCGAACACCGGGGAGCTGTTTTTT.

This clone was observed a few times. The chain has TRBV30 and TRBJ2-7; D is undetermined. CDR3 size: 12 residues. Germline CDR1 is GTSNPN and CDR2 is SVGIG (reference sequence). V lost 0 bases and J 7 bases, leaving 10 bases between the germline ends. DNA for the CDR3: TGTGCCTGGAGTGTACGGATGAGGGAGCAGTACTTC. It yields the protein CAWSVRMREQYF.

This clone appeared once. The chain has TRBV9 and TRBJ2-7; possible D gene TRBD2, 5 bases. Germline CDR1 reads SGDLS; CDR2 reads YYNGEE. V dropped 0 bases and J dropped 2 bases, with 9 bases sitting between them. There are 14 residues in the CDR3. This CDR3 is CASSVGRGPYEQYF. CDR3 sequence (DNA): TGTGCCAGCAGCGTAGGTCGAGGGCCCTACGAGCAGTACTTC.

On this clone: The likely explanation is a read error, given a far larger clone one base away. Other nucleotide sequences in the sample specify the same CDR3. The J gene is TRBJ2-7, the V gene TRBV7-3; tentative D call: TRBD2 (5 bases). This CDR3 is built from 14 residues. Germline V gene sequence: CDR1 SGHTA, CDR2 FQGTGA. With 5 bases removed from V and 4 bases from J, the gap between germline ends came to 15 bases. CDR3 nucleotide sequence: TGTGCCAGCAGCGAGACGGGGAATGATTACGAGCAGTACTTC. It codes for CASSETGNDYEQYF.

The rearrangement links TRBV7-8 to TRBJ2-7, with 9 bases aligning to TRBD1. The V and J ends lost 3 bases and 3 bases, in that order; junction bases with no gene match: 6. Germline V gene sequence: CDR1 SGHVS, CDR2 FQNEAQ. The CDR3 spans 15 residues. This CDR3 is CASSLYRGPSYEQYF. CDR3 coding DNA: TGTGCCAGCAGCTTGTACAGGGGGCCAAGCTACGAGCAGTACTTC.

Regarding this clone: In this CDR3 the conserved last residue, phenylalanine or tryptophan, is missing, so a read error is likely. This rearrangement joins TRBV28 to TRBJ2-7, with D hard to call. The CDR3 extends over 12 amino acids. V was cut by 4 bases and J by 4 bases, with 8 bases left in between. Germline V CDR1 and CDR2: MDHEN, SYDVKM. The CDR3: CASSSQAYEQYL. The CDR3 nucleotides are TGTGCCAGCAGTTCTCAGGCTTACGAGCAGTACCTC.

The chain uses TRBV30 and TRBJ2-3; no clear D. The germline V gene encodes CDR1 GTSNPN and CDR2 SVGIG (reference sequence). The CDR3 sequence is 14 residues long. Between the trimmed V and J ends, which lost 0 bases and 6 bases, there was a span of 13 bases. Here the CDR3 DNA reads TGTGCCTGGAGTGTATCGCAGCTGACGGATACGCAGTATTTT. Translation gives CAWSVSQLTDTQYF.

The J gene is TRBJ2-7, the V gene TRBV5-1; D remains unclear. The V gene lost 5 bases and the J gene lost 3 bases, with 12 bases spanning the gap. The CDR3 contains 13 residues. The germline V gene encodes CDR1 SGHRS and CDR2 YFSETQ. The CDR3 loop reads CASRRALNYEQYF. The CDR3 region has the DNA TGCGCCAGCAGAAGGGCCCTTAACTACGAGCAGTACTTC.

The genes are TRBV19 and TRBJ1-2; weak D call: TRBD1 (6 bases). Germline values: CDR1 LNHDA, CDR2 SQIVND (reference sequence). The CDR3 loop spans 13 amino acids. Trimming removed 2 bases from V and 7 bases from J, with 11 bases in between. The CDR3 sequence is CASSIKGDGGYTF. DNA for the CDR3: TGTGCCAGTAGTATAAAGGGGGACGGTGGCTACACCTTC.